Listed below are T cell receptor beta chains from one sample, sequenced in a study of cytomegalovirus exposure and HLA in healthy donors. Libraries were prepared by immunoSEQ multiplex PCR; TCRdb keeps only in-frame clonotypes and omits some of them. The sample data list fewer than 200,000 clones. Sequenced sample: PBMCs. The receptors come from a woman between 55 and 75 years old in good health and CMV-seronegative. The CDR3 runs from the conserved cysteine through the conserved F or W. A D gene is named only where the DNA matches it firmly.

D	V	J	DNA	CDR3
.	TRBV9	TRBJ2-3	TGTGCCAGCAGCGTAGCGTATGCAGATACGCAGTATTTT	CASSVAYADTQYF
TRBD1	TRBV9	TRBJ2-2	TGTGCCAGTAGGGACAGGAGGAACACCGGGGAGCTGTTTTTT	CASRDRRNTGELFF
TRBD2	TRBV6-5	TRBJ2-2	TGTGCCAGCAGTCGAAGCGGGATGGTTCACGGGGAGCTGTTTTTT	CASSRSGMVHGELFF
TRBD1	TRBV27	TRBJ1-1	TGTGCCAGCAGCTATAAGACAGGGGGGGACACTGAAGCTTTCTTT	CASSYKTGGDTEAFF
TRBD2	TRBV30	TRBJ2-2	TGTGCCTCTCTAGCGGGAGGGCGGGCCGGGGAGCTGTTTTTT	CASLAGGRAGELFF
TRBD1	TRBV2	TRBJ1-1	TGTGCCAGCCTTACCCAGGGGGTGAGCACTGAAGCTTTCTTT	CASLTQGVSTEAFF
TRBD1	TRBV11-3	TRBJ2-5	TGTGCCAGCAGCTCAGGGGACAGGGGAAGGCAAGAGACCCAGTACTTC	CASSSGDRGRQETQYF
.	TRBV19	TRBJ1-5	TGTGCCAGTAGTATTCGGGGGTTTAGCAATCAGCCCCAGCATTTT	CASSIRGFSNQPQHF
.	TRBV7-2	TRBJ1-6	TGTGCCAGCAGCATAATACAGGGTTCATCACCCCTCCACTTT	CASSIIQGSSPLHF
TRBD1	TRBV9	TRBJ2-7	TGTGCCAGCAGCGTAGAGTCGGACAGGGAAAGGGACGAGCAGTACTTC	CASSVESDRERDEQYF
TRBD1	TRBV5-6	TRBJ1-2	TGTGCCAGCAGCTTGGTGCGGGACAGGCCCAACTATGGCTACACCTTC	CASSLVRDRPNYGYTF
TRBD1	TRBV7-9	TRBJ1-3	TGTGCCAGCAGCTTGGGACAGGGGGCTTATAGGTCTGGAAACACCATATATTTT	CASSLGQGAYRSGNTIYF
TRBD1	TRBV2	TRBJ1-5	TGTGCCAGCAGACAGGGGGCAGGTCAGCCCCAGCATTTT	CASRQGAGQPQHF
TRBD1	TRBV7-8	TRBJ1-5	TGTGCCAGCAGCACCGGGACAGGGGGAAATCAGCCCCAGCATTTT	CASSTGTGGNQPQHF
.	TRBV5-1	TRBJ2-2	TGCGCCAGCAGTTACAGGGGAGGACCCTCTAACACCGGGGAGCTGTTTTTT	CASSYRGGPSNTGELFF
TRBD2	TRBV5-1	TRBJ2-7	TGCGCCAGCTGCCGGACTAGCGGCCCCTACGAGCAGTACTTC	CASCRTSGPYEQYF
TRBD1	TRBV7-8	TRBJ1-4	TGTGCCAGCAGCCGAACAGGGGGTAATGAAAAACTGTTTTTT	CASSRTGGNEKLFF
TRBD1	TRBV5-6	TRBJ1-2	TGTGCCAGCAGCAGGGACAGGGATAACTATGGCTACACCTTC	CASSRDRDNYGYTF
.	TRBV5-5	TRBJ2-7	TGTGCCAGCAGCCGTAGGCCAGGTTCGGGGGACGAGCAGTACTTC	CASSRRPGSGDEQYF
.	TRBV29-1	TRBJ2-7	TGCAGCGTTGAAGGCTGGGCAGAGGGGGCCTACGAGCAGTACTTC	CSVEGWAEGAYEQYF
.	TRBV4-1	TRBJ2-1	TGCGCCAGCAGCCAAGATAAGAGTACGGATGAGCAGTTCTTC	CASSQDKSTDEQFF
.	TRBV15	TRBJ1-5	TGTGCCACCAGCAGAGATCTCGGAGTCAGCAATCAGCCCCAGCATTTT	CATSRDLGVSNQPQHF
.	TRBV11-2	TRBJ2-7	TGTGCCAGCAGCTTAGAAGGAGTGTTCTCCTACGAGCAGTACTTC	CASSLEGVFSYEQYF
.	TRBV19	TRBJ2-7	TGTGCCAGTAGTCCTACGATCTGGGAGGAGCAGTACTTC	CASSPTIWEEQYF
.	TRBV15	TRBJ1-5	TGTGCCACCAGCAGAGGTGGGGGGATCGAGCCCCAGCATTTT	CATSRGGGIEPQHF
TRBD2	TRBV7-2	TRBJ2-3	TGTGCCAGCAGCGTGGGACTAGCGGGGGGCACAGATACGCAGTATTTT	CASSVGLAGGTDTQYF
.	TRBV9	TRBJ2-3	TGTGCCAGCAGCGTAGGGTCAGGCACAGATACGCAGTATTTT	CASSVGSGTDTQYF
TRBD2	TRBV19	TRBJ2-1	TGTGCCAGTGGACTAGCGGGAGCCGGAGTCTTGAATGAGCAGTTCTTC	CASGLAGAGVLNEQFF
TRBD2	TRBV2	TRBJ2-7	TGTGCCAGCAGTAGAAGACTAGCGGGGGACCATTACGAGCAGTACTTC	CASSRRLAGDHYEQYF
TRBD1	TRBV4-1	TRBJ1-2	TGCGCCAGCAGCCAGAAAGACAGGGGGGACGGCTACACCTTC	CASSQKDRGDGYTF
.	TRBV5-8	TRBJ1-2	TGTGCCAGCAGCTTGGTTCTGACAGGCCCCCTTAACTATGGCTACACCTTC	CASSLVLTGPLNYGYTF
.	TRBV19	TRBJ1-2	TGTGCCAGTAGTGCGGGGGGGGCGCTGGACAATGGCTACACCTTC	CASSAGGALDNGYTF
TRBD1	TRBV4-3	TRBJ2-7	TGCGCCAGCAGCCAAGATTGGGACAGTGGTACCTACGAGCAGTACTTC	CASSQDWDSGTYEQYF
TRBD1	TRBV27	TRBJ2-7	TGTGCCAGCAGAATCCTACAGGGGGGAGAGGACGAGCAGTACTTC	CASRILQGGEDEQYF
.	TRBV7-9	TRBJ2-3	TGTGCCAGCAGCTCCCCGCAAACTAGCACAGATACGCAGTATTTT	CASSSPQTSTDTQYF
.	TRBV30	TRBJ2-3	TGTGCCTGGAGTGTGGGCAGATGGGGCAGCCTAACAGATACGCAGTATTTT	CAWSVGRWGSLTDTQYF
.	TRBV7-6	TRBJ2-7	TGTGCCAGCAGCTTAGGTGGTACCGGGACAAACTACGAGCAGTACTTC	CASSLGGTGTNYEQYF
.	TRBV29-1	TRBJ2-7	TGCAGCGTCCAAACCTCCCCCGGGTCGACCTACGAGCAGTACTTC	CSVQTSPGSTYEQYF
.	TRBV11-2	TRBJ2-5	TGTGCCAGCAGCTTAGTGGGAGAGCAGTACTTC	CASSLVGEQYF
TRBD1	TRBV7-6	TRBJ2-7	TGTGCCAGCAGTAGAGACCCGGGACAGAGTCTCGAGCAGTACTTC	CASSRDPGQSLEQYF
.	TRBV27	TRBJ2-7	TGTGCCAGCAGTTTGGCGGGATCCTACGAGCAGTACTTC	CASSLAGSYEQYF